Below are 18 T cell receptor beta chains sequenced from a single sample in a study of T cells in Graves' hyperthyroidism and ophthalmopathy. RNA transcripts provided the source from which TCR beta CDR3 regions were amplified. The study used the HTBI primer set for a first-round RT-PCR of the TCR CDR3. Each CDR3 protein gets one entry after TCRdb re-called the multiplex PCR reads with MiXCR. The sample lists some 440,000 distinct CDR3 sequences; 15% to 18% were seen once. The sequenced material came from blood. The receptors shown here come from a woman aged 18-29 years with Graves' hyperthyroidism.

This clonotype has ten or more counts. This chain links TRBV15 with TRBJ1-1, with 7 bases fitting TRBD1. The CDR3 spans 14 residues. Losses at the gene ends were 1 base for V and 7 bases for J; bases not matched to a gene: 6. The germline CDR1 and CDR2 sequences are LNHNV and YYDKDF (reference sequence). CDR3 DNA sequence: TGTGCCACCAGCAGAGGGTGGGACAGCCATGAAGCTTTCTTT. This sequence encodes CATSRGWDSHEAFF.

The sample holds many counts of this clonotype. The V call is TRBV18, the J call TRBJ2-7, with D perhaps TRBD2 (6 bases). CDR1 KGHSH and CDR2 LQKENI come from the germline V gene. Trimming took off 4 bases at V and 4 bases at J, with 8 bases between the two ends. The CDR3 runs to 12 residues. The CDR3 nucleotides read TGTGCCAGCTCACGGGAGGCATACGAGCAGTACTTC. It specifies CASSREAYEQYF.

Many counts were recorded for this clonotype. The genes are TRBV20-1 and TRBJ1-4, with 7 nucleotides matching TRBD1. This CDR3 has 15 amino acids. With 0 bases clipped from V and 10 bases from J, the junction kept 11 bases outside the gene matches. Germline assignment: CDR1 DFQATT and CDR2 SNEGSKA (reference sequence). In DNA, the CDR3 is TGCAGTGCTAGAGACGGACAGGATGTATTTGGAAAACTGTTTTTT. The encoded protein is CSARDGQDVFGKLFF.

This clonotype was counted ten times or more. The chain uses TRBV2 and TRBJ2-5, with TRBD1 matching over 7 bases. Germline V CDR1 and CDR2: SNHLY, FYNNEI. V lost 4 bases to trimming and J lost 5 bases; unmatched junction nucleotides: 13. The CDR3 spans 16 residues. DNA of the CDR3: TGTGCCAGCAGTGGGAGACAGGGTTCGAACGGGGAGACCCAGTACTTC. This translates into CASSGRQGSNGETQYF.

This clonotype was counted many times. The J gene is TRBJ1-1, the V gene TRBV5-1; D gene uncertain. This CDR3 is 15 amino acids long. V was pared by 5 bases and J by 0 bases, with 14 bases between. CDR1 is SGHRS, CDR2 YFSETQ, per germline. In DNA form, the CDR3 reads TGCGCCAGCAGTTTTGACCGGAATCTGAACACTGAAGCTTTCTTT. This translates into CASSFDRNLNTEAFF.

Many counts were recorded for this clonotype. The chain joins TRBV6-1 to TRBJ2-3; tentative D call: TRBD2 (6 bases). Germline V gives CDR1 MNHNS, CDR2 SASEGT. V was shortened by 4 bases and J by 8 bases, with 28 bases between the two germline ends. The CDR3 sequence is 18 residues long. The CDR3 nucleotides are TGTGCCAGCAGTGGACCGTGGGGCCGGCGCGGGGTATCGGGTACGCAGTATTTT. Residues: CASSGPWGRRGVSGTQYF.

This clonotype was detected many times. The limits of the CDR3 on the DNA are not certain, so only TCRdb's listed CDR3 is given. The rearrangement uses TRBV5-6 and TRBJ2-2; the table's D call, TRBD2, has no DNA check behind it. The germline V gene has CDR1 SGHDT and CDR2 YYEEEE. The length of the CDR3 is 17 amino acids, counting both ends. The CDR3 reads CASSLGSSGPNTGELFF.

This clonotype was counted between two and nine times. The genes are TRBV13 and TRBJ2-7; D perhaps matches TRBD2 (5 bases). Germline assignment: CDR1 PRHDT and CDR2 FYEKMQ (reference sequence). V lost 3 bases to trimming and J lost 1 base, with 16 bases between them. CDR3 size: 16 residues. The CDR3 DNA is TGTGCCAGCAGCTTGTACGGGAAGCGTACATCCTACGAGCAGTACTTC. Translating gives CASSLYGKRTSYEQYF.

At least ten counts were recorded for this clonotype. Here the CDR3 reads CASSSRWVGETQYF. CDR3 DNA sequence: TGTGCCAGCAGTTCGCGGTGGGTTGGGGAGACCCAGTACTTC. The V and J genes are TRBV27 and TRBJ2-5; D is uncertain. The CDR3 totals 14 residues. The V end was cut by 4 bases, the J end by 5 bases, with 14 bases between. Looked up from germline, CDR1 is MNHEY and CDR2 is SMNVEV (reference sequence).

J is TRBJ1-1 and V is TRBV25-1; 8 bases match TRBD1. The trim removed 3 bases at V and 0 bases at J, leaving 9 bases unmatched. The CDR3 contains 17 residues. Germline V gene data show CDR1 as MGHDK and CDR2 as SYGVNS. The CDR3, as DNA: TGTGCCAGCAGTGACCGATCGTACAGGGGGATGAACACTGAAGCTTTCTTT. Its protein is CASSDRSYRGMNTEAFF.

This clonotype has ten or more counts. This CDR3 reads CASSPARTSPYNEQFF. Written as DNA, the CDR3 is TGTGCCAGCAGCCCAGCCAGGACTAGCCCCTACAATGAGCAGTTCTTC. V and J are TRBV14 and TRBJ2-1, with TRBD2 identical over 8 bases. The CDR3 totals 16 residues. Looked up from germline, CDR1 is SGHDN and CDR2 is FVKESK. Trimming cost V 4 bases and J 2 bases; bases outside gene matches: 7.

The chain combines TRBV6-1 with TRBJ1-1; tentatively, D is TRBD1 (6 bases). The CDR3 is made up of 17 amino acids. Germline V gene lookup returns CDR1 MNHNS and CDR2 SASEGT. V shed 5 bases and J shed 1 base, with 20 bases lying between them. The CDR3 here is CASSTSSNREGNTEAFF. The CDR3, as DNA: TGTGCCAGCAGTACCAGCTCTAACAGGGAAGGGAACACTGAAGCTTTCTTT.

This clonotype showed up many times. V gene TRBV18 combines with J gene TRBJ2-5; 12 positions agree with TRBD2. The germline CDR1 and CDR2 sequences are KGHSH and LQKENI. There are 15 residues in the CDR3. Trimming cost V 4 bases and J 2 bases; bases outside gene matches: 2. DNA for the CDR3: TGTGCCAGCTCACGCGGGACTAGCGGGCAAGAGACCCAGTACTTC. Translating it yields CASSRGTSGQETQYF.

This clonotype showed up many times. The genes are TRBV20-1 and TRBJ2-1, with D tentatively TRBD2 (5 bases). In germline, CDR1 is DFQATT, CDR2 SNEGSKA (reference sequence). The germline V and J ends were trimmed by 3 bases and 7 bases, with 10 bases remaining between them. This CDR3 is built from 12 residues. The CDR3 DNA reads TGCAGTGCTAGCGGGGTAGGGAATGAGCAGTTCTTC. It encodes CSASGVGNEQFF.

This clonotype was detected many times. The rearrangement links TRBV20-1 to TRBJ2-3; D gene uncertain. The CDR3 covers 14 residues. The ends were cut back, 1 base at V and 4 bases at J, with 12 bases in the middle. The V gene's germline CDR1 is DFQATT and CDR2 SNEGSKA (reference sequence). This chain's CDR3 is CSARVSEAADTQYF. CDR3 nucleotide sequence: TGCAGTGCTAGAGTCTCCGAGGCAGCAGATACGCAGTATTTT.

This clonotype has ten or more counts. The V call is TRBV20-1, the J call TRBJ2-3; the D gene is possibly TRBD2 (5 bases). The V gene's germline CDR1 is DFQATT and CDR2 SNEGSKA (reference sequence). This CDR3 has 13 amino acids. Trimming stripped 6 bases from V and 5 bases from J, with 15 bases between. CDR3 nucleotide sequence: TGCAGTGCAGAACCCCACCGGGGAGATACGCAGTATTTT. It codes for CSAEPHRGDTQYF.

This clonotype has ten or more counts. The CDR3: CASSDFLAGDGDTQYF. The CDR3 coding sequence is TGTGCCAGCAGTGATTTTCTAGCGGGAGATGGAGATACGCAGTATTTT. The V and J genes are TRBV2 and TRBJ2-3, with 10 bases identical to TRBD2. CDR1 and CDR2 (germline): SNHLY, FYNNEI. The CDR3 has 16 amino acids. V shed 3 bases and J 5 bases; nucleotides not matched to a gene: 8.

The V gene is TRBV12-3 or TRBV12-4, the J gene TRBJ2-7; D not resolved. This CDR3 contains 14 residues. Trimming left V 1 base short and J 2 bases short, with 9 bases between. CDR3 nucleotide sequence: TGTGCCAGCAGTTTAGGAGGTACCCCCTACGAGCAGTACTTC. This codes for CASSLGGTPYEQYF.